This TCR beta chain was documented in a study of beta chain features in type 1 diabetes. General study results and limits: Naive, central memory and regulatory TCRB repertoires appeared more similar among patients than healthy donors. Within each of all four CD4+ subsets, Type 1 diabetes patients had TCRB CDR3s that were moderately but significantly shorter. The analysis here could not establish whether HLA type shapes TCRB rearrangement.

Averaging roughly 120 mL, one heparinised blood draw came from each individual donor. What was sequenced were expressed TCRB transcripts, since all of the isolated RNA had been reverse transcribed. Assay: immunoSEQ multiplex PCR; the TCRdb copy retains only in-frame clones and omits some. The sample holds 300,000 to 400,000 clones, 8.5% to 10% seen once. This clone was seen many times. Its antigen is currently unknown. The sample taken for sequencing was central memory CD4+ T cells from blood. The clonotype comes from a man aged 25 to 40 with type 1 diabetes.

CDR3 DNA sequence: TGTGCCAGCAGCCAAGCCCTCGGACAGGGCGATCGGTTCTTC. It codes for CASSQALGQGDRFF. The J gene is TRBJ2-1, the V gene TRBV7-2; 8 bases line up with TRBD1. The CDR3 extends over 14 amino acids. V lost 5 bases, J lost 15 bases, and 15 bases stayed unmatched. CDR1 and CDR2 (germline): SGHTA, FQGNSA.